Listed here is a single TCR beta chain. Antigen specificity is unknown. This entry belongs to a study of metastatic and nonmetastatic thyroid tumors. Study in general: Repertoires of blood and of tissue (tumor or nodule) from malignant and benign thyroid patients were compared. General study results and limits: In blood and tumor, TCR beta diversity was reportedly significantly higher in malignant thyroid tumors than in benign nodules.

All patients reached thyroid surgery having received no treatment beforehand. Original handling: Built for papillary thyroid cancer, a distant-metastasis classifier drew on CDR3 differences across clinicopathological groups. TCRdb re-called the PCR reads via MiXCR. TCRdb, rather than the study authors, made the V and J calls. The repertoire consists of several thousand clones, with roughly 35% occurring once and the leading ten covering 40%. The V gene lost 8 bases and the J gene lost 2 bases, with 11 bases spanning the gap. This CDR3 contains 13 residues. Looked up from germline, CDR1 is MDHEN and CDR2 is SYDVKM.

This chain connects TRBV28 to TRBJ2-3, with D uncertain. Sequencing used tumor tissue. The origin of this receptor is a female donor with papillary thyroid cancer or a benign thyroid nodule (not recorded which). Some clones in this sample may be carry-over from other donors' samples. CDR3 nucleotide sequence: TGTGCCAGCCTTTTTCAATTCACAGATACGCAGTATTTT. Its protein is CASLFQFTDTQYF.